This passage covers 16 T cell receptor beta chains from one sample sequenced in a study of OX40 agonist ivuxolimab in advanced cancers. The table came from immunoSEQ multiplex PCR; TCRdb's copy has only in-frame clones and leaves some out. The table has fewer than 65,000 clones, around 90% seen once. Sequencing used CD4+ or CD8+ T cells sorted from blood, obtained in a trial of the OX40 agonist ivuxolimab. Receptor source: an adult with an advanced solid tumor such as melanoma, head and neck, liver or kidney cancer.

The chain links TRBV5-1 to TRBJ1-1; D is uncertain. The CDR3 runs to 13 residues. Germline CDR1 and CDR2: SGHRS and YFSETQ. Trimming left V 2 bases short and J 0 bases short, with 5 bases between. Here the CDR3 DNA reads TGCGCCAGCAGCTTTGGCATGAACACTGAAGCTTTCTTT. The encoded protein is CASSFGMNTEAFF.

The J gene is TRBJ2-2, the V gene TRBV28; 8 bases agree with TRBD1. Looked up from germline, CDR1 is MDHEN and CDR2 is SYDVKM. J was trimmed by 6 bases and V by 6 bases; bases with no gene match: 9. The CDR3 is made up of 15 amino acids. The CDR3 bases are TGTGCCAGCAGCCGAGGACAGGGAGGTCCCGGGGAGCTGTTTTTT. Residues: CASSRGQGGPGELFF.

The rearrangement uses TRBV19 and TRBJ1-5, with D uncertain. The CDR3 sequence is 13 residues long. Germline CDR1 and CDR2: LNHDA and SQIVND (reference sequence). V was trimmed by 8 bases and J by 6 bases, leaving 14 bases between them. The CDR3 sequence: CASHPNFAQPQHF. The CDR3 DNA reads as TGTGCCAGTCACCCCAATTTCGCTCAGCCCCAGCATTTT.

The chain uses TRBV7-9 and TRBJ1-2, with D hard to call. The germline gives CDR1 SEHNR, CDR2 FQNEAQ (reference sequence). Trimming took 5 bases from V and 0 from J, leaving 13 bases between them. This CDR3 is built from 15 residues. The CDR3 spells CASSLLQPANYGYTF. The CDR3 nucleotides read TGTGCCAGCAGCCTTTTACAACCGGCTAACTATGGCTACACCTTC.

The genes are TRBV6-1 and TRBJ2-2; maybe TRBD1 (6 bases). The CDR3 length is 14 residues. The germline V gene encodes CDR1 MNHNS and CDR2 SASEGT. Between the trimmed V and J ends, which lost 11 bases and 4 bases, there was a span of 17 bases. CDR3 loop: CAGLEEGGTGELFF. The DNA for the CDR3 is TGTGCCGGACTGGAAGAAGGGGGCACCGGGGAGCTGTTTTTT.

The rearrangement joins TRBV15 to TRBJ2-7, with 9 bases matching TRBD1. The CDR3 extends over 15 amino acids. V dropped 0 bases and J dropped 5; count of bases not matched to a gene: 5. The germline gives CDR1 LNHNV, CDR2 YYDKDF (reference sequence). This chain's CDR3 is CATSRDRGQGNEQYF. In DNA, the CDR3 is TGTGCCACCAGCAGAGACCGGGGACAGGGTAACGAGCAGTACTTC. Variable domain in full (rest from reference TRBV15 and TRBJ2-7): DAMVIQNPRYQVTQFGKPVTLSCSQTLNHNVMYWYQQKSSQAPKLLFHYYDKDFNNEADTPDNFQSRRPNTSFCFLDIRSPGLGDTAMYLCATSRDRGQGNEQYFGPGTRLTVT.

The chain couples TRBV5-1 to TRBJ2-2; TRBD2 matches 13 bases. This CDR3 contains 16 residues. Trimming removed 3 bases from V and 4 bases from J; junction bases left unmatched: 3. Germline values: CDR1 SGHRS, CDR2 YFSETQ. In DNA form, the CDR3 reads TGCGCCAGCAGCTCGCGGACTAGCGGGGGCACCGGGGAGCTGTTTTTT. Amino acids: CASSSRTSGGTGELFF.

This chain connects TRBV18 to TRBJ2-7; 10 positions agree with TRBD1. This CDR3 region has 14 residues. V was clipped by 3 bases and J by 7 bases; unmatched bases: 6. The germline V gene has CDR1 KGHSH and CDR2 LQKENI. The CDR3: CASSPRQGALEQYF. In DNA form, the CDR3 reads TGTGCCAGCTCACCCCGACAGGGGGCTCTTGAGCAGTACTTC.

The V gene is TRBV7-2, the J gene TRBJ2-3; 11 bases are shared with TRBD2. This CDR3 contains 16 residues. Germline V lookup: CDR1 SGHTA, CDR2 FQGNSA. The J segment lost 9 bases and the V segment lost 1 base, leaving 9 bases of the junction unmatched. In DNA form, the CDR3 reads TGTGCCAGCAGCTTAGTTGAGCTAGCGGGGGGAGGGACGCAGTATTTT. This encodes CASSLVELAGGGTQYF. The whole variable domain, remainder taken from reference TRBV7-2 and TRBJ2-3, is GAGVSQSPSNKVTEKGKDVELRCDPISGHTALYWYRQSLGQGLEFLIYFQGNSAPDKSGLPSDRFSAERTGGSVSTLTIQRTQQEDSAVYLCASSLVELAGGGTQYFGPGTRLTVL.

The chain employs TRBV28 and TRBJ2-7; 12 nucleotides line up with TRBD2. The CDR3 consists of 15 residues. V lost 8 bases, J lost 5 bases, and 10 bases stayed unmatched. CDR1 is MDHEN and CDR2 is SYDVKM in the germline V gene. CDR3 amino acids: CASFPSGGAVHEQYF. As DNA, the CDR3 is TGTGCCAGCTTTCCTAGCGGGGGGGCCGTCCACGAGCAGTACTTC.

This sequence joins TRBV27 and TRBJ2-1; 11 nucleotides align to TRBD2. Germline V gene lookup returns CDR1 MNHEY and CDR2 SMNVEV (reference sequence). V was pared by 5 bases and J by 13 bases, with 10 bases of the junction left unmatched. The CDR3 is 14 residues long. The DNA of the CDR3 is TGTGCCAGCAGTCAAGGAGATAGCGGGAGGGCCCAGTTCTTC. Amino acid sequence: CASSQGDSGRAQFF.

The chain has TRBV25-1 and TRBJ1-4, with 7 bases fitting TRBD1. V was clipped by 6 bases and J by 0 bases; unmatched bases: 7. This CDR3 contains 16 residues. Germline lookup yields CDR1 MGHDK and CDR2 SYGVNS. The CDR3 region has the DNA TGTGCCAGCAGCCTGGGACAGCGATCAACTAATGAAAAACTGTTTTTT. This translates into CASSLGQRSTNEKLFF.

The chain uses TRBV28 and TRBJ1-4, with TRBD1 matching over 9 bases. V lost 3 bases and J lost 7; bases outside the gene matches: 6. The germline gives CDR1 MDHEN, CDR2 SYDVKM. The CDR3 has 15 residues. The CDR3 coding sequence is TGTGCCAGCAGTTTGGGGACAGGGACCGCTGAAAAACTGTTTTTT. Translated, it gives CASSLGTGTAEKLFF.

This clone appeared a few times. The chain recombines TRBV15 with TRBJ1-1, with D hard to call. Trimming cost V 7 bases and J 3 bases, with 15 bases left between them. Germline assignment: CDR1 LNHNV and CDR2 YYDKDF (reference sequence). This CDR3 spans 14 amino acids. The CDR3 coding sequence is TGTGCCACCAACCTGGGTGGGGTATACACTGAAGCTTTCTTT. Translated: CATNLGGVYTEAFF.

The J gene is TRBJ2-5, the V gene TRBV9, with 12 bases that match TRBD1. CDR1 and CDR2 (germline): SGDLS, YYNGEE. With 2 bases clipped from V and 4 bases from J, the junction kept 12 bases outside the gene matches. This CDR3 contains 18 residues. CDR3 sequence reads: CASSVTTPGQGAGETQYF. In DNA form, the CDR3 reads TGTGCCAGCAGCGTGACCACCCCGGGACAGGGGGCGGGAGAGACCCAGTACTTC.

The CDR3 region is CASSEDGGRGGYGYTF. The CDR3 nucleotides are TGTGCCAGCAGTGAAGATGGGGGGAGAGGAGGCTATGGCTACACCTTC. The chain uses TRBV6-1 and TRBJ1-2; a possible D gene is TRBD1 (5 bases). The CDR3 is made up of 16 amino acids. V lost 1 base and J lost 4, with 16 bases in between. The V gene's germline CDR1 is MNHNS and CDR2 SASEGT.